The 13 T cell receptor beta chains below come from one sample, sequenced in a study of blood T cell repertoires in COVID-19. Profiled with immunoSEQ multiplex PCR; TCRdb holds only in-frame clones, not every one. Here the sample spans hundreds of thousands of clones, approximately 86% being singletons. The specimen was PBMCs or T cells enriched from blood (not recorded which). The receptors come from a woman aged 55-69 years who had recovered from COVID-19.

This chain uses TRBV6-2 or TRBV6-3 with TRBJ1-5; D remains unclear. This CDR3 is built from 14 residues. The V gene lost 2 bases and the J gene lost 5 bases, with 10 bases spanning the gap. From germline, CDR1 is MNHEY and CDR2 SVGEGT. The CDR3 reads CASSYVEGDQPQHF. Written as DNA, the CDR3 is TGTGCCAGCAGTTACGTGGAGGGAGATCAGCCCCAGCATTTT.

The rearrangement links TRBV12-3 or TRBV12-4 to TRBJ2-3, with TRBD2 matching 8 bases. V dropped 6 bases and J dropped 4; count of bases not matched to a gene: 3. This CDR3 has 13 amino acids. CDR3 in DNA: TGTGCCAGCAGCGGGGGGGCCCCAGATACGCAGTATTTT. Its translation: CASSGGAPDTQYF.

This sequence joins TRBV6-1 and TRBJ2-7, with D possibly being TRBD1 (6 bases). This CDR3 is built from 14 residues. Germline CDR1 and CDR2: MNHNS and SASEGT. V gave up 0 bases and J gave up 4 bases, with 10 bases separating them. In DNA form, the CDR3 reads TGTGCCAGCAGTGAAGCAGGCAGGGGTTACGAGCAGTACGTC. Its translation is CASSEAGRGYEQYV.

The table lists this clone with a few counts. The rearrangement joins TRBV10-3 to TRBJ1-1; possibly TRBD1 for D (6 bases). CDR3 length equals 13 residues. Trimming stripped 4 bases from V and 4 bases from J, with 10 bases between. The germline CDR1 and CDR2 sequences are ENHRY and SYGVKD. The CDR3 DNA sequence: TGTGCCATCAGTGGTGGGGGCAGCACTGAAGCTTTCTTT. Translating gives CAISGGGSTEAFF.

The chain joins TRBV5-6 to TRBJ1-6; TRBD1 might be the D (6 bases). The CDR3 spans 16 residues. The germline gives CDR1 SGHDT, CDR2 YYEEEE. V was trimmed by 3 bases and J by 6 bases, leaving 16 bases between them. CDR3 DNA: TGTGCCAGCAGCTCCGGGCTGGACAGTCGTAATTCACCCCTCCACTTT. Translating it yields CASSSGLDSRNSPLHF.

As concerns this clone: Other nucleotide sequences from this sample produce the same CDR3. The V call is TRBV3-1 (or the pseudogene TRBV3-2), the J call TRBJ1-5; 7 bases map to TRBD1. The V gene end was trimmed by 3 bases and the J gene end by 2 bases; junction bases not matched to a gene: 1. Germline values: CDR1 LGHDT, CDR2 YNNKEL (reference sequence). The CDR3 has 14 residues. CDR3 sequence: CASSHGTGNQPQHF. CDR3 coding DNA: TGTGCCAGCAGCCACGGGACAGGCAATCAGCCCCAGCATTTT.

The chain uses TRBV11-2 and TRBJ2-2, with a tentative D call TRBD1 (6 bases). The CDR3 is made up of 14 amino acids. Germline V CDR1 and CDR2: SGHAT, FQNNGV. V lost 4 bases and J lost 7, with 13 bases in between. CDR3 nucleotides: TGTGCCAGCAGCTCGATACAGGGTCGCGGGGAGCTGTTTTTT. Protein: CASSSIQGRGELFF.

The chain has TRBV4-2 and TRBJ1-4; the match to TRBD1 covers 9 bases. Trimming cost V 6 bases and J 8 bases; bases outside gene matches: 10. This CDR3 comprises 15 residues. Germline CDR1 reads LGHNA; CDR2 reads YNFKEQ. DNA for the CDR3: TGTGCCAGCAGTTCACAGGGGGCGCAGGAGGAAAAACTGTTTTTT. It is translated as CASSSQGAQEEKLFF.

The chain recombines TRBV5-4 with TRBJ2-2; TRBD1 agrees at 8 bases. The V segment lost 3 bases and the J segment 4 bases; nucleotides outside the gene matches: 5. Germline V CDR1 and CDR2: SGHNT, YYREEE (reference sequence). This CDR3 comprises 15 residues. CDR3 bases: TGTGCCAGCAGCTGGGGACAGGTTCTCACCGGGGAGCTGTTTTTT. Protein: CASSWGQVLTGELFF.

This rearrangement joins TRBV19 to TRBJ1-3; D is unclear. This CDR3 is built from 16 residues. Trimming removed 3 bases from V and 1 base from J, with 13 bases in between. Per the germline V gene, CDR1 is LNHDA and CDR2 is SQIVND (reference sequence). CDR3 sequence reads: CASSMVVSVSGNTIYF. The CDR3 nucleotides are TGTGCCAGTAGTATGGTTGTTAGTGTATCTGGAAACACCATATATTTT.

The chain combines TRBV5-4 with TRBJ2-7; 11 bases map to TRBD1. Looked up from germline, CDR1 is SGHNT and CDR2 is YYREEE (reference sequence). The CDR3 runs 15 residues. The V gene end was trimmed by 3 bases and the J gene end by 3 bases; junction bases not matched to a gene: 5. CDR3: CASSSRDRGYYEQYF. The CDR3 DNA sequence: TGTGCCAGCAGCTCCCGGGACAGGGGGTACTACGAGCAGTACTTC.

The chain recombines TRBV25-1 with TRBJ2-7; unclear D gene. The CDR3 contains 12 residues. Germline V lookup: CDR1 MGHDK, CDR2 SYGVNS. V lost 3 bases to trimming and J lost 5 bases, with 8 bases between them. This CDR3 reads CASSDRKDEQYV. CDR3 DNA sequence: TGTGCCAGCAGTGACAGGAAGGACGAGCAGTACGTC.

V is TRBV24-1 and J is TRBJ2-3, with a possible D match to TRBD2 (6 bases). CDR1 and CDR2 from the germline V gene are KGHDR and SFDVKD. V was cut by 2 bases and J by 4 bases, with 15 bases left in between. This CDR3 has 16 amino acids. The CDR3 region has the DNA TGTGCCACCAGTGATTCCTCGGGCAGGAGGGCAGATACGCAGTATTTT. This encodes CATSDSSGRRADTQYF.